Listed here is a single TCR beta chain. Method: immunoSEQ multiplex PCR; TCRdb's copy keeps in-frame clones and lacks some. The table lists 55,000 to 70,000 clones, 80% to 95% of them singletons. The data originate from a study of T cell clones after liver transplantation. V shed 6 bases and J 2 bases; nucleotides not matched to a gene: 7. The CDR3 covers 16 residues. The germline CDR1 and CDR2 sequences are SGHRS and YFSETQ. The rearrangement joins TRBV5-1 to TRBJ2-3; 12 bases align to TRBD2. This receptor was obtained from a human patient who received a liver transplant. Some of these T cells may belong to the graft donor. Sequencing was performed on CD4+ T cells from blood, taken about 26 months after liver transplant. As DNA, the CDR3 is TGCGCCAGCAAAAGGACTAGCGGGGCCTACACAGATACGCAGTATTTT. It specifies CASKRTSGAYTDTQYF.